Each of the 26 T cell receptor beta chains below was sequenced from the same sample in a study of technical replicates of blood from several donors. The method was immunoSEQ multiplex PCR; TCRdb's version includes in-frame clones alone and lacks a portion of them. The sample lists approximately 75,000 clones, 95% to 98% occurring once. The specimen was T cells isolated from PBMCs. All receptors derive from a human donor in good health.

The chain combines TRBV11-2 with TRBJ2-1; D is uncertain. Germline V gives CDR1 SGHAT, CDR2 FQNNGV. V was cut by 6 bases and J by 6 bases, with 9 bases left in between. CDR3 length equals 12 residues. The CDR3 DNA is TGTGCCAGCAGGTACACGGGCAATGAGCAGTTCTTC. This codes for CASRYTGNEQFF.

The chain is built from TRBV5-4 and TRBJ2-3, with 9 bases that match TRBD2. Looked up from germline, CDR1 is SGHNT and CDR2 is YYREEE (reference sequence). The CDR3 sequence is 14 residues long. Unmatched junction bases numbered 5, after V lost 6 bases and J lost 3 bases. CDR3 loop: CASKSAGGTDTQYF. CDR3 DNA: TGTGCCAGCAAGTCAGCGGGGGGAACAGATACGCAGTATTTT.

The chain combines TRBV25-1 with TRBJ2-1; no clear D. CDR1 and CDR2 from the germline V gene are MGHDK and SYGVNS. The CDR3 spans 10 residues. V was cut by 5 bases and J by 7 bases, with 3 bases left in between. The CDR3, as DNA: TGTGCCAGCAGTCTTAATGAGCAGTTCTTC. This translates into CASSLNEQFF. Full variable domain (rest looked up from reference TRBV25-1 and TRBJ2-1): EADIYQTPRYLVIGTGKKITLECSQTMGHDKMYWYQQDPGMELHLIHYSYGVNSTEKGDLSSESTVSRIRTEHFPLTLESARPSHTSQYLCASSLNEQFFGPGTRLTVL.

The chain links TRBV6-5 to TRBJ1-2; D gene uncertain. Trimming took off 10 bases at V and 7 bases at J, with 19 bases between the two ends. There are 13 residues in the CDR3. CDR1 is MNHEY, CDR2 SVGAGI, per germline. This CDR3 is CAIQKEGEGGYTF. CDR3 DNA sequence: TGTGCCATCCAAAAAGAGGGAGAGGGTGGCTACACCTTC.

The chain couples TRBV11-2 to TRBJ1-2; D is perhaps TRBD1 (5 bases). The CDR3 length is 12 residues. Trimming stripped 3 bases from V and 12 bases from J, with 14 bases between. Germline CDR1 reads SGHAT; CDR2 reads FQNNGV. CDR3 protein: CASSLSAGWHTF. The CDR3 region has the DNA TGTGCCAGCAGCTTGTCGGCAGGGTGGCACACCTTC.

The genes are TRBV4-1 and TRBJ2-1, with TRBD1 matching over 9 bases. The CDR3 sequence is 16 residues long. The V gene's germline CDR1 is MGHRA and CDR2 YSYEKL. Trimming at V came to 3 bases and at J to 7 bases, leaving 10 bases not matched to a gene. The CDR3 DNA follows: TGCGCCAGCAGCCACGACAGGGGGATACAATCTAATGAGCAGTTCTTC. Amino acids: CASSHDRGIQSNEQFF.

V is TRBV5-3 and J is TRBJ2-5; 10 nucleotides line up with TRBD1. TRBV5-3 is an open reading frame, and its role is uncertain. The length of the CDR3 is 17 residues. V was clipped by 4 bases and J by 5 bases; unmatched bases: 14. The CDR3, as DNA: TGTGCCAGAAGCGTCCTGGACAGGGGGTCTCTTGAGGAGACCCAGTACTTC. Residues: CARSVLDRGSLEETQYF.

Points on this clone: The sample holds other DNA sequences that translate to the same CDR3. The chain combines TRBV5-1 with TRBJ2-7; D may be TRBD1 (5 bases). CDR1 is SGHRS and CDR2 is YFSETQ in the germline V gene. Trimming took off 4 bases at V and 3 bases at J, with 11 bases between the two ends. The CDR3 has 13 residues. CDR3 in amino acids: CASSIDRGYEQYF. The CDR3 nucleotides are TGCGCCAGCAGCATCGACAGAGGCTACGAGCAGTACTTC.

The DNA of the CDR3 is TGTGCCAGCAGCTCCGGTCAACTTGCAACTAATGAAAAACTGTTTTTT. Translation: CASSSGQLATNEKLFF. The rearrangement joins TRBV11-2 to TRBJ1-4, with D unclear. CDR1 is SGHAT and CDR2 is FQNNGV in the germline V gene. The CDR3 has 16 amino acids. V was shortened by 4 bases and J by 0 bases, with 12 bases between the two germline ends.

The chain links TRBV7-9 to TRBJ2-7, with 7 bases identical to TRBD1. The V gene end was trimmed by 5 bases and the J gene end by 9 bases; junction bases not matched to a gene: 4. The CDR3 has 11 residues. The germline V gene has CDR1 SEHNR and CDR2 FQNEAQ (reference sequence). The CDR3 coding sequence is TGTGCCAGCAGCGTCGACAGGGTGCAGTACTTC. As protein: CASSVDRVQYF.

The rearrangement uses TRBV7-9 and TRBJ2-2; 7 bases are a match to TRBD1. The V segment lost 6 bases and the J segment 1 base; nucleotides outside the gene matches: 8. This CDR3 is 16 amino acids long. Germline loops: CDR1 SEHNR, CDR2 FQNEAQ (reference sequence). The chain's CDR3 is CASSRRGGGNTGELFF. DNA of the CDR3: TGTGCCAGCAGTCGGAGAGGGGGCGGGAACACCGGGGAGCTGTTTTTT. The variable domain in full, completed from reference TRBV7-9 and TRBJ2-2, reads DTGVSQNPRHKITKRGQNVTFRCDPISEHNRLYWYRQTLGQGPEFLTYFQNEAQLEKSRLLSDRFSAERPKGSFSTLEIQRTEQGDSAMYLCASSRRGGGNTGELFFGEGSRLTVL.

The CDR3 region has the DNA TGCGCCAGCAGTCGCCCGGGGGAGACCCAGTACTTC. Translating it yields CASSRPGETQYF. The rearrangement links TRBV5-1 to TRBJ2-5, with D tentatively TRBD2 (5 bases). CDR1 and CDR2 from the germline V gene are SGHRS and YFSETQ. Deletions cut 5 bases from V and 5 bases from J, with 10 bases between. The CDR3 has 12 amino acids.

The V call is TRBV27, the J call TRBJ2-5; TRBD2 aligns across 9 bases. J was trimmed by 1 base and V by 2 bases; bases with no gene match: 5. The CDR3 runs to 16 residues. Per the germline V gene, CDR1 is MNHEY and CDR2 is SMNVEV (reference sequence). CDR3 DNA sequence: TGTGCCAGCAGTTTACTAGCGGGGACCCTCCAAGAGACCCAGTACTTC. Amino acids: CASSLLAGTLQETQYF.

This chain links TRBV9 with TRBJ2-7; D gene ambiguous. CDR1 and CDR2 from the germline V gene are SGDLS and YYNGEE. The CDR3 has 12 amino acids. The V end lost 4 bases, the J end lost 2 bases, and 7 bases lay between the germline ends. CDR3 coding DNA: TGTGCCAGCAGCCCCGGTCCCTACGAGCAGTACTTC. It encodes CASSPGPYEQYF.

The chain employs TRBV29-1 and TRBJ2-2, with D maybe TRBD1 (6 bases). Germline-derived CDR1 and CDR2 are SQVTM and ANQGSEA. CDR3 size: 13 residues. Trimming removed 4 bases at V and 4 bases at J, with 10 bases between. The CDR3: CSVGGQLTGELFF. The CDR3 DNA reads as TGCAGCGTTGGCGGACAGCTCACCGGGGAGCTGTTTTTT.

This clone has only one observation. This chain connects TRBV6-1 to TRBJ1-4; a weak D match, TRBD1 (5 bases). This CDR3 has 17 residues. Germline lookup yields CDR1 MNHNS and CDR2 SASEGT. Trimming left V 4 bases short and J 0 bases short, with 15 bases between. The CDR3, as DNA: TGTGCCAGCAGTGGCAATCTGGGGCGAACAACTAATGAAAAACTGTTTTTT. Translating it yields CASSGNLGRTTNEKLFF.

V gene TRBV28 combines with J gene TRBJ1-4; D unclear. This CDR3 comprises 16 residues. Trimming removed 5 bases from V and 0 bases from J, with 13 bases in between. In germline, CDR1 is MDHEN, CDR2 SYDVKM. The CDR3 loop is CASSAPGSATNEKLFF. CDR3 bases: TGTGCCAGCAGTGCCCCCGGTAGTGCAACTAATGAAAAACTGTTTTTT.

The chain carries TRBV4-1 and TRBJ1-1; D uncertain. Germline CDR1 and CDR2: MGHRA and YSYEKL. This CDR3 has 12 amino acids. Trimming left V 3 bases short and J 8 bases short, with 10 bases between. As DNA, the CDR3 is TGCGCCAGCAGCCATGATTTCAGGGAAGCTTTCTTT. It codes for CASSHDFREAFF.

The genes are TRBV6-1 and TRBJ2-1; TRBD1 matches 9 bases. Germline values: CDR1 MNHNS, CDR2 SASEGT. This CDR3 spans 14 amino acids. Unmatched junction bases numbered 7, after V lost 5 bases and J lost 8 bases. The CDR3: CASSSGQGVDEQFF. The CDR3 nucleotides read TGTGCCAGCAGTTCGGGACAGGGTGTTGATGAGCAGTTCTTC.

The gene calls are TRBV7-2 and TRBJ2-1; 14 bases map to TRBD2. CDR1 is SGHTA, CDR2 FQGNSA, per germline. The CDR3 extends over 17 amino acids. Trimming cost V 3 bases and J 9 bases; bases outside gene matches: 10. The CDR3 nucleotides are TGTGCCAGCAGCTTGACTAGCGGGAGGGTACAATGGGGTGAGCAGTTCTTC. Residues: CASSLTSGRVQWGEQFF.

CDR3 coding DNA: TGTGCCAGCAGTTACTCAATGGAAGGGAGTGGCTACACCTTC. Its protein product is CASSYSMEGSGYTF. The chain couples TRBV6-6 to TRBJ1-2; no definite D call. Germline loops: CDR1 MNHNY, CDR2 SVGAGI (reference sequence). The CDR3 runs 14 residues. The germline V and J ends were trimmed by 0 bases and 7 bases, with 12 bases remaining between them.

This chain connects TRBV2 to TRBJ2-1; TRBD2 agrees at 8 bases. Germline values: CDR1 SNHLY, CDR2 FYNNEI. J was trimmed by 3 bases and V by 6 bases; bases with no gene match: 1. The CDR3 totals 13 residues. The CDR3 region has the DNA TGTGCCAGCAGACTAGCGGTCTACAATGAGCAGTTCTTC. Translated: CASRLAVYNEQFF.

J is TRBJ2-3 and V is TRBV10-1; a weak D match, TRBD1 (5 bases). Trimming pared 8 bases from V and 3 bases from J, leaving 9 bases between. The CDR3 length is 12 residues. Looked up from germline, CDR1 is WNHNN and CDR2 is SYGVQD (reference sequence). The DNA of the CDR3 is TGCGCCAGCCAGGCAGGGACAGATACGCAGTATTTT. Its protein product is CASQAGTDTQYF.

The chain carries TRBV5-6 and TRBJ2-1; the D gene is possibly TRBD2 (5 bases). This CDR3 spans 16 amino acids. Germline V gives CDR1 SGHDT, CDR2 YYEEEE. V lost 1 base, J lost 3 bases, and 14 bases lay in between. The CDR3 sequence: CASSLITRLIYNEQFF. For the CDR3, the DNA is TGTGCCAGCAGCTTGATCACAAGACTAATCTACAATGAGCAGTTCTTC.

This chain connects TRBV27 to TRBJ2-1; 9 positions match TRBD2. CDR1 and CDR2 (germline): MNHEY, SMNVEV (reference sequence). The length of the CDR3 is 13 residues. J was trimmed by 9 bases and V by 5 bases; bases with no gene match: 5. Here the CDR3 DNA reads TGTGCCAGCAGTCGGTTAGCGGGAGTTGAGCAGTTCTTC. It codes for CASSRLAGVEQFF.

The rearrangement joins TRBV4-2 to TRBJ2-1; 12 bases fit TRBD2. This CDR3 comprises 16 residues. Germline CDR1 LGHNA, CDR2 YNFKEQ. The J segment lost 7 bases and the V segment lost 3 bases, leaving 7 bases of the junction unmatched. CDR3: CASSQTGLAGRNEQFF. CDR3 DNA: TGTGCCAGCAGCCAGACCGGACTAGCGGGAAGGAATGAGCAGTTCTTC.